This TCR beta chain was recovered during a study of a mutant IDH1 vaccine in newly diagnosed glioma. The overall study: Patients were pretreated with radiotherapy, temozolomide, or both, mostly both.

V shed 6 bases and J 2 bases; nucleotides not matched to a gene: 5. Germline CDR1 reads WNHNN; CDR2 reads SYGVQD (reference sequence). This CDR3 comprises 15 residues. This clone was found once. As yet, its antigen is unknown. The method was immunoSEQ multiplex PCR; TCRdb's version includes in-frame clones alone and lacks a portion of them. The table shows approximately 21,000 clones, with over 85% occurring only once. Time point reported: week 11, during vaccination. The content of each vaccine dose was 300 ug of mutant IDH1 20-mer peptide, and topical imiquimod accompanied it. This specimen consisted of PBMCs, obtained from a glioma patient whose treatment included an IDH1 peptide vaccine. This TCR derives from a woman between 40 and 55 years old with glioma. The chain recombines TRBV10-1 with TRBJ1-3; 9 nucleotides agree with TRBD1. The chain's CDR3 is CASRPGTGTGNTIYF. Here the CDR3 DNA reads TGCGCCAGCAGACCCGGGACAGGGACTGGAAACACCATATATTTT.